Following are 24 T cell receptor beta chains from one sample sequenced in a study of blood T cells in healthy people across ages. Primed by a sample-barcoded 5' primer and a J-beta primer mix, a second PCR proceeded for 7 to 11 cycles. TCRdb recomputed calls from the 5' RACE reads with MiXCR, one row per CDR3 protein. The table has just under 750,000 distinct CDR3 sequences, about 20% seen once; the top ten hold around a fifth. Sequenced material: blood. These receptors were obtained from a man between 65 and 85 years old in good health.

This sequence joins TRBV7-3 and TRBJ2-1; 8 bases fit TRBD2. Germline loops: CDR1 SGHTA, CDR2 FQGTGA. Trimming at V came to 1 base and at J to 4 bases, leaving 6 bases not matched to a gene. The CDR3 covers 16 residues. The CDR3 sequence is CASSLKRASGYNEQFF. In DNA form, the CDR3 reads TGTGCCAGCAGCTTAAAAAGGGCTAGCGGGTACAATGAGCAGTTCTTC. Full variable domain (outside the CDR3, taken from reference TRBV7-3 and TRBJ2-1): GAGVSQTPSNKVTEKGKYVELRCDPISGHTALYWYRQSLGQGPEFLIYFQGTGAADDSGLPNDRFFAVRPEGSVSTLKIQRTERGDSAVYLCASSLKRASGYNEQFFGPGTRLTVL.

In regard to this clonotype: The junction differs from germline at one of its ends, possibly a read error. This rearrangement joins TRBV9 to TRBJ2-3, with 11 bases aligning to TRBD2. The CDR3 contains 19 residues. Germline V gives CDR1 SGDLS, CDR2 YYNGEE. The CDR3 DNA reads TGTGCCAGCGGCGTTCAAACCGGGACTAGCGGAACTAGCACAGATACGCAGTATTTT. This gives the protein CASGVQTGTSGTSTDTQYF.

The rearrangement uses TRBV9 and TRBJ1-2; perhaps TRBD1 as D (5 bases). CDR1 and CDR2 from the germline V gene are SGDLS and YYNGEE. V was pared by 4 bases and J by 5 bases, with 18 bases between. The CDR3 extends over 15 amino acids. This chain's CDR3 is CASSPRRGTGYGYTF. CDR3 coding DNA: TGTGCCAGCAGCCCCAGACGGGGGACGGGGTATGGCTACACCTTC.

The V and J genes are TRBV20-1 and TRBJ2-7, with TRBD2 matching over 11 bases. Trimming at V came to 7 bases and at J to 0 bases, leaving 2 bases not matched to a gene. This CDR3 is 13 amino acids long. Germline loops: CDR1 DFQATT, CDR2 SNEGSKA (reference sequence). The CDR3 loop reads CSGTSGSSYEQYF. Written as DNA, the CDR3 is TGCAGTGGTACTAGCGGGAGCTCCTACGAGCAGTACTTC.

This clonotype was counted a few times. This chain links TRBV5-1 with TRBJ1-4; no firm D call. The CDR3 totals 15 residues. Deletions cut 0 bases from V and 6 bases from J, with 12 bases between. CDR1 SGHRS and CDR2 YFSETQ come from the germline V gene. The CDR3 bases are TGCGCCAGCAGCTTGGCTAGCAGGCGGGATGAAAAACTGTTTTTT. The encoded protein is CASSLASRRDEKLFF.

The V call is TRBV5-6, the J call TRBJ2-5; possible D gene TRBD1, 6 bases. Trimming removed 4 bases from V and 5 bases from J, with 15 bases in between. The CDR3 spans 14 residues. CDR1 is SGHDT and CDR2 is YYEEEE in the germline V gene. CDR3 nucleotides: TGTGCCAGCAGCAAACAGGGAACATCGGAGACCCAGTACTTC. The encoded protein is CASSKQGTSETQYF.

The rearrangement links TRBV10-3 to TRBJ2-1; 8 nucleotides match TRBD2. Germline trimming cut 2 bases from V and 9 bases from J; bases unmatched to any gene: 15. The CDR3 loop spans 17 amino acids. The germline gives CDR1 ENHRY, CDR2 SYGVKD. The DNA for the CDR3 is TGTGCCATCAGTGAGGACGAACCGGGACTAGTTTTTCGTGAGCAGTTCTTC. Translated: CAISEDEPGLVFREQFF.

As for this clonotype: The germline gene is not matched at one end of the junction; a read error may be the cause. The rearrangement links TRBV7-9 to TRBJ2-7; D might be TRBD1 (6 bases). Germline lookup yields CDR1 SEHNR and CDR2 FQNEAQ (reference sequence). This CDR3 comprises 14 residues. The CDR3 loop reads CASEGGNPHRMSFF. CDR3 nucleotides: TGTGCCAGCGAAGGGGGAAACCCTCATAGGATGTCGTTCTTC.

The chain uses TRBV5-1 and TRBJ2-7, with 7 nucleotides matching TRBD1. The V and J ends lost 4 bases and 0 bases, in that order; junction bases with no gene match: 10. The CDR3 spans 16 residues. CDR1 is SGHRS and CDR2 is YFSETQ in the germline V gene. Written as DNA, the CDR3 is TGCGCCAGCAGCAATCTAAGGGACAGCTTCTCCTACGAGCAGTACTTC. Translated: CASSNLRDSFSYEQYF.

Only one count was recorded for this clonotype. V is TRBV28 and J is TRBJ2-5; D gene uncertain. Germline CDR1 reads MDHEN; CDR2 reads SYDVKM. V was cut by 11 bases and J by 11 bases, with 21 bases left in between. The CDR3 has 12 residues. CDR3: CAYTDPSGEQYF. CDR3 DNA: TGTGCCTATACGGACCCCTCTGGAGAGCAGTACTTC.

Points on this clonotype: This may arise from a read error, as a much more abundant clone is one base away. This chain joins TRBV7-9 and TRBJ2-3, with D unclear. This CDR3 contains 14 residues. The V gene's germline CDR1 is SEHNR and CDR2 FQNEAQ (reference sequence). The CDR3 is CTSLNQLNTDTQYF. The CDR3 region has the DNA TGTACCAGCCTAAATCAGCTGAACACAGATACGCAGTATTTT. The complete variable domain, with remaining parts taken from reference TRBV7-9 and TRBJ2-3, reads DTGVSQNPRHKITKRGQNVTFRCDPISEHNRLYWYRQTLGQGPEFLTYFQNEAQLEKSRLLSDRFSAERPKGSFSTLEIQRTEQGDSAMYLCTSLNQLNTDTQYFGPGTRLTVL.

In this sample, this clonotype turned up a few times. The V gene is TRBV10-3, the J gene TRBJ2-7, with 9 positions matching TRBD2. With the DNA end fitting TRBJ2-1 better, the J assignment may be wrong. Germline CDR1 and CDR2: ENHRY and SYGVKD. There are 13 residues in the CDR3. Written as DNA, the CDR3 is TGTGCCATCAGTGGGACTAGCGTAAATGAGCAGTTCTTC. It is translated as CAISGTSVNEQFF.

The chain employs TRBV7-6 and TRBJ1-1; TRBD1 matches 7 bases. CDR3 size: 14 residues. The J segment lost 6 bases and the V segment lost 7 bases, leaving 11 bases of the junction unmatched. The germline V gene encodes CDR1 SGHVS and CDR2 FNYEAQ. Here the CDR3 reads CASIPNRGTSEAFF. The CDR3 DNA reads as TGTGCCAGCATTCCCAACAGGGGTACCTCTGAAGCTTTCTTT.

J is TRBJ2-7 and V is TRBV6-5; D perhaps matches TRBD2 (7 bases). The germline V and J ends were trimmed by 5 bases and 4 bases, with 18 bases remaining between them. CDR3 length: 15 residues. Germline V gives CDR1 MNHEY, CDR2 SVGAGI. This CDR3 reads CASSPFGGLGYEQYF. CDR3 DNA: TGTGCCAGCAGTCCTTTCGGGGGGCTTGGTTACGAGCAGTACTTC.

This clonotype came up a few times. V is TRBV29-1 and J is TRBJ1-4; D is undetermined. Per the germline V gene, CDR1 is SQVTM and CDR2 is ANQGSEA. V was shortened by 7 bases and J by 6 bases, with 12 bases between the two germline ends. CDR3 size: 12 residues. The CDR3 nucleotides read TGCAGCGCACGGGCCTCTTATGAAAAACTGTTTTTT. Its protein is CSARASYEKLFF.

This clonotype was detected a few times. The gene calls are TRBV6-6 and TRBJ1-5; D is possibly TRBD1 (6 bases). The CDR3 covers 14 residues. Per germline, CDR1 MNHNY and CDR2 SVGAGI (reference sequence). V lost 5 bases and J 9 bases, leaving 17 bases between the germline ends. CDR3 bases: TGTGCCAGCAGTAAACAGGGAAATCAAGGGCCCCAGCATTTT. Translation gives CASSKQGNQGPQHF.

V and J are TRBV29-1 and TRBJ2-1; the match to TRBD2 covers 7 bases. In germline, CDR1 is SQVTM, CDR2 ANQGSEA. V gave up 3 bases and J gave up 7 bases; unmatched junction bases: 6. The CDR3 spans 13 residues. CDR3 coding DNA: TGCAGCGTTGAGGCGGGAGTAAGGAATGAGCAGTTCTTC. This gives the protein CSVEAGVRNEQFF.

The rearrangement joins TRBV28 to TRBJ1-6; D remains ambiguous. Trimming stripped 6 bases from V and 7 bases from J, with 13 bases between. Germline V gene data show CDR1 as MDHEN and CDR2 as SYDVKM. The CDR3 sequence is 14 residues long. CDR3 DNA sequence: TGTGCCAGCAGGCCCGGAGGAGGGAATTCACCCCTCCACTTT. It encodes CASRPGGGNSPLHF.

The DNA for the CDR3 is TGTGCCTGGAGTTCGGGGGGCTACTATGGCTACACCTTC. It encodes CAWSSGGYYGYTF. The chain carries TRBV30 and TRBJ1-2; weak D call: TRBD1 (6 bases). Trimming shortened V by 2 bases and J by 3 bases, and 10 bases separated the two germline ends. The germline gives CDR1 GTSNPN, CDR2 SVGIG (reference sequence). The CDR3 is 13 amino acids.

This clonotype was picked up a small number of times. The chain has TRBV2 and TRBJ1-1; no definite D call. The CDR3 is 14 residues long. Per germline, CDR1 SNHLY and CDR2 FYNNEI. The V end was cut by 7 bases, the J end by 2 bases, with 14 bases between. CDR3 protein: CASTHPQENTEAFF. CDR3 bases: TGTGCCAGCACCCACCCCCAGGAAAACACTGAAGCTTTCTTT.

This clonotype was observed at least ten times. V usage is TRBV7-2 and J usage is TRBJ2-7; D gene ambiguous. V was cut by 0 bases and J by 4 bases, with 10 bases left in between. Germline assignment: CDR1 SGHTA and CDR2 FQGNSA. The CDR3 covers 14 residues. The CDR3 DNA reads as TGTGCCAGCAGCTTAGCTACCCTCTCTTACGAGCAGTACGTC. This sequence encodes CASSLATLSYEQYV.

This clonotype was seen at least ten times. This chain links TRBV20-1 with TRBJ2-1, with 11 bases fitting TRBD2. Germline CDR1 is DFQATT and CDR2 is SNEGSKA (reference sequence). The CDR3 totals 14 residues. J lost 7 bases, V lost 1 base, and 3 bases had no gene match. The DNA of the CDR3 is TGCAGTGCTAGAGGGACTAGCGGGCTTAATGAGCAGTTCTTC. This codes for CSARGTSGLNEQFF.

This clonotype was recorded a few times. The chain is built from TRBV5-4 and TRBJ2-2; 7 bases line up with TRBD2. The CDR3 is 17 residues long. Losses at the gene ends were 4 bases for V and 7 bases for J; bases not matched to a gene: 16. CDR1 and CDR2 from the germline V gene are SGHNT and YYREEE (reference sequence). CDR3 sequence reads: CASSRREGLRSLGELFF. DNA for the CDR3: TGTGCCAGCAGCCGAAGGGAGGGACTCCGGAGTCTCGGGGAGCTGTTTTTT.

The chain has TRBV21-1 and TRBJ2-7; TRBD1 reflects the table's D call only, with no check against the DNA. TRBV21-1 is assigned pseudogene status. CDR3 length equals 14 residues. CDR3 sequence: CASSGDWTGGEQYF. The CDR3 DNA follows: TGTGCCAGCAGCGGAGACTGGACAGGTGGCGAGCAGTACTTC.